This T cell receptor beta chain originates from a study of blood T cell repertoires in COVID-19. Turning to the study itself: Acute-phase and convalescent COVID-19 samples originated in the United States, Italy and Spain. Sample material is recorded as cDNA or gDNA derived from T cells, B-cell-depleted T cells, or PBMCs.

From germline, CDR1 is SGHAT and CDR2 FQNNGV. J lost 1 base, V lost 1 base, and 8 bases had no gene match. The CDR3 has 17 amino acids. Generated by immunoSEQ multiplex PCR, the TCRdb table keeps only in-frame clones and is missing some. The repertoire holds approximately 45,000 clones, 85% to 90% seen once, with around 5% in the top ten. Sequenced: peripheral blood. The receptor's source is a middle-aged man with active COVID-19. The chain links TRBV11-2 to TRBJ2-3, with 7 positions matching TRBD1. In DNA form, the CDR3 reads TGTGCCAGCAGCTTAGTGCGACAGGGTACGGGCACAGATACGCAGTATTTT. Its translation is CASSLVRQGTGTDTQYF.